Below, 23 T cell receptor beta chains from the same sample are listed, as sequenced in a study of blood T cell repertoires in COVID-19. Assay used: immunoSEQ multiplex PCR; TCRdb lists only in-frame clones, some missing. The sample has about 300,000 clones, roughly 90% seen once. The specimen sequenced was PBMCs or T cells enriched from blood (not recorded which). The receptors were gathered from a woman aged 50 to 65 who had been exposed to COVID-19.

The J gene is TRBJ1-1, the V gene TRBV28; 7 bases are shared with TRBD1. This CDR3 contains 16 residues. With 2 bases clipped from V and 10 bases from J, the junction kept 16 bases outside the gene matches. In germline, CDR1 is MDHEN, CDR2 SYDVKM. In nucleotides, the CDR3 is TGTGCCAGCAGTTTAGGGTCGGGACAGCCTAGAGTTGGAGCTTTCTTT. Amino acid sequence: CASSLGSGQPRVGAFF.

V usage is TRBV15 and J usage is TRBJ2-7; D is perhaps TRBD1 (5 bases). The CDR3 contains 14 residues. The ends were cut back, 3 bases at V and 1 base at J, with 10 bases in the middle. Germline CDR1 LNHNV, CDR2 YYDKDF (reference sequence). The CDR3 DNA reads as TGTGCCACCAGCAGCCAGGGTCGTTCCTACGAGCAGTACTTC. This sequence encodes CATSSQGRSYEQYF.

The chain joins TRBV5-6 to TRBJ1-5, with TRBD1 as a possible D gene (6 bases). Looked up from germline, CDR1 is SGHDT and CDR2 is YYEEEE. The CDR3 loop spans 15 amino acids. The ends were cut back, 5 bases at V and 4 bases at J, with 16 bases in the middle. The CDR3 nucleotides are TGTGCCAGCAGAAAATGGGGGCAGATAAATCAGCCCCAGCATTTT. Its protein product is CASRKWGQINQPQHF.

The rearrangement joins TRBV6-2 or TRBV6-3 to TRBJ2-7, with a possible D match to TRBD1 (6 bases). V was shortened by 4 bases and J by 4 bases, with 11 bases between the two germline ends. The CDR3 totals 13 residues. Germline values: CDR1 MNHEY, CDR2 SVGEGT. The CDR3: CASSFLQGYEQYF. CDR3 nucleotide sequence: TGTGCCAGCAGTTTCCTACAGGGATACGAGCAGTACTTC.

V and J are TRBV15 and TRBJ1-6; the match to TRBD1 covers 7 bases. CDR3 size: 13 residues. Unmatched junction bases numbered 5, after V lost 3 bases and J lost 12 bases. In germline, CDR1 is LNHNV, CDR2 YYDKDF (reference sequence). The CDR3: CATSSRQGGPLHF. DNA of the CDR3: TGTGCCACCAGCAGCCGACAGGGTGGACCCCTCCACTTT.

CDR3 nucleotides: TGTGCCAGCAGTGTCTACGCTAGCGGGGCCTACGAGCAGTACTTC. Its protein is CASSVYASGAYEQYF. The genes are TRBV2 and TRBJ2-7; 9 bases are a match to TRBD2. The CDR3 loop spans 15 amino acids. J was trimmed by 2 bases and V by 4 bases; bases with no gene match: 6. CDR1 is SNHLY and CDR2 is FYNNEI in the germline V gene.

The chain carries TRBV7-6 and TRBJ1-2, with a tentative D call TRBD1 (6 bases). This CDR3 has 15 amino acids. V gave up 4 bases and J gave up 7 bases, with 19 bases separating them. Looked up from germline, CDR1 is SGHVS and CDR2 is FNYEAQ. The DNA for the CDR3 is TGTGCCAGCAGCTCACGGAATTTAGGGGGTGGTGGCTACACCTTC. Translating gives CASSSRNLGGGGYTF.

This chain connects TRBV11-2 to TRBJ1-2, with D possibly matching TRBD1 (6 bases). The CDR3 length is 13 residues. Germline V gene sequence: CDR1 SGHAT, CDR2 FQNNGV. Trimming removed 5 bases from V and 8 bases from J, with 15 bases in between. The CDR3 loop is CASSEDRPAGYTF. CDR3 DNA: TGTGCCAGCAGCGAAGACAGGCCGGCGGGCTACACCTTC.

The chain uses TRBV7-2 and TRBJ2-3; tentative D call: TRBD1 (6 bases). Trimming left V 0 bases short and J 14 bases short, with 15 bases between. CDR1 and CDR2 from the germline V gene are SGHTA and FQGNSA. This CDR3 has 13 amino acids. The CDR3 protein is CASSLAGAPPGYF. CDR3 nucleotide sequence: TGTGCCAGCAGCTTAGCGGGGGCGCCCCCGGGGTATTTT.

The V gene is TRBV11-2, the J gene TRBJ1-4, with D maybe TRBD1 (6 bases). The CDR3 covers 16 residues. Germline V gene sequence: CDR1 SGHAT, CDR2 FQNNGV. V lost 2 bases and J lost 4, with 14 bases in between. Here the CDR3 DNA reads TGTGCCAGCAGCTTACTCCGGGGGGGCGATAATGAAAAACTGTTTTTT. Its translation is CASSLLRGGDNEKLFF.

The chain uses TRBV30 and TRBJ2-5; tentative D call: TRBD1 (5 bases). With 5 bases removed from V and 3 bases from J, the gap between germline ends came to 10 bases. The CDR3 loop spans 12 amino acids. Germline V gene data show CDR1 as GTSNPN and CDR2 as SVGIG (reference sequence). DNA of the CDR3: TGTGCCTGGGACAGTGGCGAAGAGACCCAGTACTTC. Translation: CAWDSGEETQYF.

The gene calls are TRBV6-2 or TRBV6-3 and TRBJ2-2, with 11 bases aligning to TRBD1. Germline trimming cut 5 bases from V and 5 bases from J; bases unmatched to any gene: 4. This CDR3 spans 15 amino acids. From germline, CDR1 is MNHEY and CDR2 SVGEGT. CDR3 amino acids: CASSRDRGETGELFF. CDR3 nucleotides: TGTGCCAGCAGTCGGGACAGGGGGGAGACCGGGGAGCTGTTTTTT.

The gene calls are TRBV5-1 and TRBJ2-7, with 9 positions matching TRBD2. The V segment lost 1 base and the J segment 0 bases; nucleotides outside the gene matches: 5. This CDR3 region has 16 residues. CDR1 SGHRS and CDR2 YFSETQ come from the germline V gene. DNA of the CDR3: TGCGCCAGCAGCTTGATGAGCGGGGGGAGCTCCTACGAGCAGTACTTC. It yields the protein CASSLMSGGSSYEQYF.

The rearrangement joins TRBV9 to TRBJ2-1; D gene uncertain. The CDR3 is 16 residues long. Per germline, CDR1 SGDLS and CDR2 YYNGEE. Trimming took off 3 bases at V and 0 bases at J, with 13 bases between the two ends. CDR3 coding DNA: TGTGCCAGCAGCGCCGCCCTTAGGAGCTCCTACAATGAGCAGTTCTTC. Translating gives CASSAALRSSYNEQFF. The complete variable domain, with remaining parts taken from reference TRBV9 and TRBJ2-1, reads DSGVTQTPKHLITATGQRVTLRCSPRSGDLSVYWYQQSLDQGLQFLIQYYNGEERAKGNILERFSAQQFPDLHSELNLSSLELGDSALYFCASSAALRSSYNEQFFGPGTRLTVL.

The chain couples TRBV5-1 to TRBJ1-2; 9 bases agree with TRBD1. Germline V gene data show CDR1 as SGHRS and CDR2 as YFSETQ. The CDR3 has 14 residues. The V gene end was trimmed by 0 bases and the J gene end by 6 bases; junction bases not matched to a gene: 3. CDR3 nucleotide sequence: TGCGCCAGCAGCTTGGGGGGACAGGGCAATGGCTACACCTTC. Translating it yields CASSLGGQGNGYTF.

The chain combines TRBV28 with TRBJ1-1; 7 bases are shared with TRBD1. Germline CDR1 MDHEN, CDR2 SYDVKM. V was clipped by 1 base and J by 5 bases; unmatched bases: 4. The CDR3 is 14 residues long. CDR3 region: CASSLYRQGTEAFF. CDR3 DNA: TGTGCCAGCAGTTTATACCGACAGGGTACTGAAGCTTTCTTT. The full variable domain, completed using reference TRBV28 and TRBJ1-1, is DVKVTQSSRYLVKRTGEKVFLECVQDMDHENMFWYRQDPGLGLRLIYFSYDVKMKEKGDIPEGYSVSREKKERFSLILESASTNQTSMYLCASSLYRQGTEAFFGQGTRLTVV.

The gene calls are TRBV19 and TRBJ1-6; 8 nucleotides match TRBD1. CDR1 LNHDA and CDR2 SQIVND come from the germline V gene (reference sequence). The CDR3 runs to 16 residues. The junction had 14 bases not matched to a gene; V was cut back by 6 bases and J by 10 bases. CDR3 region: CASRLTGTGMRSPLHF. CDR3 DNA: TGTGCCAGTAGGTTAACCGGGACAGGAATGCGCTCACCCCTCCACTTT.

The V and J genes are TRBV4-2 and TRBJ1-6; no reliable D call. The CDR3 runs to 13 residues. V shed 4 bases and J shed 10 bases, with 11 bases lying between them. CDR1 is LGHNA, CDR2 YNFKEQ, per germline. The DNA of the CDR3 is TGTGCCAGCAGCCTTCAACCCCGGTCACCCCTCCACTTT. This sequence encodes CASSLQPRSPLHF.

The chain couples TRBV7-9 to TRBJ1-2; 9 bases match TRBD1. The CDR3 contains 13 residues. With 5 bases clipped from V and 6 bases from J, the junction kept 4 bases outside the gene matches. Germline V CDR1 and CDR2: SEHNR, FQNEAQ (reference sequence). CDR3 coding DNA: TGTGCCAGCAGCAAAGACAGGGGGGATGGCTACACCTTC. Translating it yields CASSKDRGDGYTF.

CDR3 DNA: TGTGCCAGCAGAACAGGGATAACCTACGAGCAGTACTTC. It encodes CASRTGITYEQYF. The chain has TRBV6-5 and TRBJ2-7; D may be TRBD1 (6 bases). Germline CDR1 reads MNHEY; CDR2 reads SVGAGI. This CDR3 comprises 13 residues. V was pared by 6 bases and J by 2 bases, with 11 bases between.

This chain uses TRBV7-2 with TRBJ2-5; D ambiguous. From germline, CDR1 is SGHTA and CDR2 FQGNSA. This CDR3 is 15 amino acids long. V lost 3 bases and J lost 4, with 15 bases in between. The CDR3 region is CASSFGQARSETQYF. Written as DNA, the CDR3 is TGTGCCAGCAGCTTTGGTCAGGCAAGATCAGAGACCCAGTACTTC.

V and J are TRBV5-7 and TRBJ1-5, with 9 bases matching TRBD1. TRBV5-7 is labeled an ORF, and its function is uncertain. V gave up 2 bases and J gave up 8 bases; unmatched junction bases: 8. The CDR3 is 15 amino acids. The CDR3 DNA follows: TGTGCCAGCAGCTTCGGGGACAGGGTTAGGGAGCCCCAGCATTTT. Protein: CASSFGDRVREPQHF.

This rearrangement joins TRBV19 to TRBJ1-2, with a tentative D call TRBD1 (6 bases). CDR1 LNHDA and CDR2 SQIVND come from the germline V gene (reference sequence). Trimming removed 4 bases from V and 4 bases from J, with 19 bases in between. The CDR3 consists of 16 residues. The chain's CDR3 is CASSRDTGTAGYGYTF. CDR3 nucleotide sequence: TGTGCCAGTAGTAGGGATACAGGGACGGCGGGCTATGGCTACACCTTC.